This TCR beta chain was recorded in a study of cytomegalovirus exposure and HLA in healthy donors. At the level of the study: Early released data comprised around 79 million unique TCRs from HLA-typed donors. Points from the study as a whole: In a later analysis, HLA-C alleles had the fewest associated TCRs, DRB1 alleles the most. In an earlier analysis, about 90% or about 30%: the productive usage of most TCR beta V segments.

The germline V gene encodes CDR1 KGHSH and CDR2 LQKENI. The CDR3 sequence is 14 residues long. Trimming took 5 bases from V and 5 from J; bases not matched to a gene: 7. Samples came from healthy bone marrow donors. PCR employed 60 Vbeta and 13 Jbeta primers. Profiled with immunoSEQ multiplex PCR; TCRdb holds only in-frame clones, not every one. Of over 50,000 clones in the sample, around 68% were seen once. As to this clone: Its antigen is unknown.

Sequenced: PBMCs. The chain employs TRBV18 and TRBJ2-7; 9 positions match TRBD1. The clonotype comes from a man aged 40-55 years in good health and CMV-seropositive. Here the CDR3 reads CASSSGTGRDEQYF. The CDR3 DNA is TGTGCCAGCTCATCCGGGACAGGGCGGGACGAGCAGTACTTC.